This T cell receptor beta chain was identified in a study of shared clonotypes between healthy human individuals. Profiled with immunoSEQ multiplex PCR; TCRdb holds only in-frame clones, not every one. In the table there are about half a million clones, 81% of which are singletons. The germline V gene has CDR1 SGHRS and CDR2 YFSETQ. Trimming removed 2 bases from V and 3 bases from J; junction bases left unmatched: 11. This CDR3 spans 17 amino acids. This sequence originates from a woman between 40 and 50 years old in good health. Some clones in this sample may be carry-over from other donors' samples. Sequenced material: PBMCs. This chain uses TRBV5-1 with TRBJ2-7; 10 nucleotides line up with TRBD2. CDR3 residues: CASSFGRLASGSYEQYF. As DNA, the CDR3 is TGCGCCAGCAGCTTTGGTCGGCTGGCTAGCGGGAGCTACGAGCAGTACTTC.